These T cell receptor beta chains were read from a single sample in a study of blood T cell repertoires in COVID-19. TCRdb's table, derived via immunoSEQ multiplex PCR, lists solely in-frame clones and lacks some. The top ten hold approximately 4.7% of the sample, which has some 180,000 clones, 65% to 90% seen once. The sample taken for sequencing was PBMCs or T cells enriched from blood (not recorded which). The receptors were gathered from a woman between 55 and 75 years old with acute COVID-19. Both conserved end residues are part of each CDR3. The D gene is left open where the match is weak.

V gene: TRBV6-2/TRBV6-3
J gene: TRBJ1-5
D gene: .
CDR3 protein: CASSPLTGQINQPQHF

V gene: TRBV5-4
J gene: TRBJ2-5
D gene: TRBD2
CDR3 protein: CASSFPSGGQETQYF

V gene: TRBV19
J gene: TRBJ1-4
D gene: .
CDR3 protein: CASNPSHYRVAYEKLFF

V gene: TRBV7-9
J gene: TRBJ2-3
D gene: .
CDR3 protein: CASSLESGTQYF

V gene: TRBV9
J gene: TRBJ2-2
D gene: .
CDR3 protein: CASSVDRNTGELFF

V gene: TRBV7-2
J gene: TRBJ2-2
D gene: .
CDR3 protein: CASSSQTYTGELFF

V gene: TRBV19
J gene: TRBJ2-2
D gene: .
CDR3 protein: CASSTLRGTGELFF

V gene: TRBV20-1
J gene: TRBJ2-3
D gene: .
CDR3 protein: CSARSDTQYF

V gene: TRBV4-2
J gene: TRBJ2-2
D gene: TRBD2
CDR3 protein: CASSQDASGGAGELFF

V gene: TRBV19
J gene: TRBJ1-5
D gene: TRBD1
CDR3 protein: CASSIGDRDRQPQHF

V gene: TRBV7-2
J gene: TRBJ1-1
D gene: .
CDR3 protein: CASSLDQFTEAFF

V gene: TRBV29-1
J gene: TRBJ2-1
D gene: TRBD1
CDR3 protein: CSVRAYTGANNEQFF

V gene: TRBV19
J gene: TRBJ2-3
D gene: TRBD2
CDR3 protein: CASSIEVPGLAGGTDTQYF

V gene: TRBV10-2
J gene: TRBJ2-1
D gene: TRBD2
CDR3 protein: CASSETSGGWKFF

V gene: TRBV6-5
J gene: TRBJ2-5
D gene: .
CDR3 protein: CASKNEGVETQYF

V gene: TRBV28
J gene: TRBJ2-5
D gene: .
CDR3 protein: CASKGVQSGETQYF

V gene: TRBV6-5
J gene: TRBJ2-1
D gene: .
CDR3 protein: CASSSLRVATEQFF

V gene: TRBV18
J gene: TRBJ1-1
D gene: .
CDR3 protein: CASSGRDTEAFF

V gene: TRBV11-2
J gene: TRBJ1-2
D gene: TRBD1
CDR3 protein: CASSLLAGGGYTF

V gene: TRBV23-1
J gene: TRBJ2-7
D gene: .
CDR3 protein: CASTAATYEQYF

V gene: TRBV6-2/TRBV6-3
J gene: TRBJ2-7
D gene: TRBD1
CDR3 protein: CASSGQEWSYEQYF

V gene: TRBV28
J gene: TRBJ1-6
D gene: .
CDR3 protein: CASRGFRGGKNSPLHF

V gene: TRBV4-3
J gene: TRBJ1-2
D gene: TRBD1
CDR3 protein: CASSQDARGMPGYTF

V gene: TRBV11-2
J gene: TRBJ2-3
D gene: TRBD2
CDR3 protein: CASSKLAGGLTDTQYF

V gene: TRBV5-4
J gene: TRBJ1-1
D gene: TRBD1
CDR3 protein: CASSPQGADTEAFF

V gene: TRBV11-2
J gene: TRBJ1-2
D gene: TRBD1
CDR3 protein: CASSSGLRDRENYGYTF

V gene: TRBV10-3
J gene: TRBJ2-3
D gene: .
CDR3 protein: CAISLGAFTDTQYF

V gene: TRBV4-3
J gene: TRBJ1-5
D gene: TRBD1
CDR3 protein: CASSQDWDRVDQPQHF